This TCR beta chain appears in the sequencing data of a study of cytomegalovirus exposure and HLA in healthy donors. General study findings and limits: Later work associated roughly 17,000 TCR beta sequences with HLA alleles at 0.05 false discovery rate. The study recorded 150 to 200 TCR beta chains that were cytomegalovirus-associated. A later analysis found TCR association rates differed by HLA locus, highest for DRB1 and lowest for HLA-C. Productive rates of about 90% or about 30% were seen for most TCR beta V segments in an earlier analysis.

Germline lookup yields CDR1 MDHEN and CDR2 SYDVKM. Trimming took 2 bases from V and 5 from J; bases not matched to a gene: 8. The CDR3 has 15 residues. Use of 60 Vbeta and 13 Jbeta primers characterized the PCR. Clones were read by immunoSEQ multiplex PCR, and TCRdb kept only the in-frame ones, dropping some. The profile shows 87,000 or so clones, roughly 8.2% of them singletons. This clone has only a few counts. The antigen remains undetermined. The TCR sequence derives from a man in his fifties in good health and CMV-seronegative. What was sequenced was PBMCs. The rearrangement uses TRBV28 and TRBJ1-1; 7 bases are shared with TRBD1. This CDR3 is CASSLPTGAGTEAFF. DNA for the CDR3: TGTGCCAGCAGTTTACCTACAGGGGCGGGTACTGAAGCTTTCTTT. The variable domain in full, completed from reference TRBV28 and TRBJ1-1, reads DVKVTQSSRYLVKRTGEKVFLECVQDMDHENMFWYRQDPGLGLRLIYFSYDVKMKEKGDIPEGYSVSREKKERFSLILESASTNQTSMYLCASSLPTGAGTEAFFGQGTRLTVV.